The 5 T cell receptor beta chains given below trace back to one sample, sequenced in a study of a mutant IDH1 vaccine in newly diagnosed glioma. For these TCRs, the target antigens are not known. The assay was immunoSEQ multiplex PCR, and TCRdb's table has in-frame clones only and misses some. The sample comprises roughly 51,000 clones, roughly 77% of which are singletons, and approximately 8% rests with the top ten. As for time point: week 23, last vaccination. A 20-mer mutant IDH1 peptide at 300 ug was injected subcutaneously with topical imiquimod. The specimen comprised PBMCs, sampled from a glioma patient whose treatment included an IDH1 peptide vaccine. These receptor sequences come from a woman between 40 and 50 years old with glioma. Some clones in this sample may be carry-over from other donors' samples.

The chain uses TRBV11-2 and TRBJ1-2; D is undetermined. The CDR3 spans 15 residues. Deletions cut 0 bases from V and 4 bases from J, with 12 bases between. The germline V gene encodes CDR1 SGHAT and CDR2 FQNNGV. CDR3 sequence (DNA): TGTGCCAGCAGCTTAGATCCGGCGACAAGCTATGGCTACACCTTC. It specifies CASSLDPATSYGYTF.

This chain uses TRBV29-1 with TRBJ1-3; 12 bases map to TRBD1. The V gene end was trimmed by 4 bases and the J gene end by 4 bases; junction bases not matched to a gene: 5. The germline gives CDR1 SQVTM, CDR2 ANQGSEA. The CDR3 spans 15 residues. The CDR3 DNA reads as TGCAGCGTTGCCGGGACAGGGGGCTCGGGAAACACCATATATTTT. The encoded protein is CSVAGTGGSGNTIYF.

Written as DNA, the CDR3 is TGTGCCAGCAGCCGGACAGGACTAGGCGAGCAGTACTTC. The encoded protein is CASSRTGLGEQYF. This rearrangement joins TRBV5-4 to TRBJ2-7; D possibly matches TRBD1 or TRBD2 (7 bases each). The germline V gene encodes CDR1 SGHNT and CDR2 YYREEE (reference sequence). This CDR3 has 13 residues. The V end lost 4 bases, the J end lost 6 bases, and 14 bases lay between the germline ends.

The chain has TRBV30 and TRBJ2-2; 8 bases are shared with TRBD2. The germline CDR1 and CDR2 sequences are GTSNPN and SVGIG (reference sequence). This CDR3 is 16 amino acids long. After removal of 0 bases from V and 4 bases from J, the junction contained 7 bases not matched to a gene. In DNA form, the CDR3 reads TGTGCCTGGAGTGTATCGCGGGGGGTCACCACCGGGGAGCTGTTTTTT. Translation: CAWSVSRGVTTGELFF.

The V call is TRBV18, the J call TRBJ2-7, with TRBD1 matching over 7 bases. Germline CDR1 KGHSH, CDR2 LQKENI. The CDR3 sequence is 15 residues long. V lost 5 bases, J lost 2 bases, and 9 bases stayed unmatched. The CDR3 region is CASSVNPGQTYEQYF. Here the CDR3 DNA reads TGTGCCAGCTCAGTCAACCCGGGACAGACCTACGAGCAGTACTTC. The variable domain in full, completed from reference TRBV18 and TRBJ2-7, reads NAGVMQNPRHLVRRRGQEARLRCSPMKGHSHVYWYRQLPEEGLKFMVYLQKENIIDESGMPKERFSAEFPKEGPSILRIQQVVRGDSAAYFCASSVNPGQTYEQYFGPGTRLTVT.